One and the same sample provided the 24 T cell receptor beta chains below, sequenced in a study of blood T cell repertoires in COVID-19. Some clones are missing from TCRdb's copy, which holds only in-frame ones; the method was immunoSEQ multiplex PCR. Of 150,000 to 200,000 clones listed, roughly three quarters are singletons. The sample taken for sequencing was PBMCs or T cells enriched from blood (not recorded which). These receptors all stem from a woman between 45 and 60 years old with acute COVID-19.

Here the CDR3 reads CASSAHSGGPSTDTQYF. The CDR3 nucleotides are TGTGCCAGCAGCGCCCATAGCGGGGGCCCTAGCACAGATACGCAGTATTTT. The rearrangement joins TRBV9 to TRBJ2-3; 9 positions match TRBD2. Germline assignment: CDR1 SGDLS and CDR2 YYNGEE. The V segment lost 3 bases and the J segment 0 bases; nucleotides outside the gene matches: 8. The CDR3 totals 17 residues.

This clone is a singleton in its sample. This chain links TRBV5-1 with TRBJ2-1, with 13 bases lining up with TRBD2. Germline lookup yields CDR1 SGHRS and CDR2 YFSETQ. There are 16 residues in the CDR3. J lost 7 bases, V lost 4 bases, and 8 bases had no gene match. As DNA, the CDR3 is TGCGCCAGCAGCCGGGACCCGGGACTAGCGGGGAATGAGCAGTTCTTC. This gives the protein CASSRDPGLAGNEQFF.

A few counts support this clone. Here the CDR3 reads CASSPYSGGLNEKLFF. CDR3 in DNA: TGTGCCAGCAGCCCATACTCAGGGGGCCTTAATGAAAAACTGTTTTTT. V gene TRBV9 combines with J gene TRBJ1-4, with TRBD1 matching over 8 bases. V lost 4 bases to trimming and J lost 4 bases; unmatched junction nucleotides: 9. Germline CDR1 and CDR2: SGDLS and YYNGEE. The CDR3 is 16 amino acids.

The J gene is TRBJ1-2, the V gene TRBV5-1; 7 bases are shared with TRBD1. Unmatched junction bases numbered 7, after V lost 3 bases and J lost 5 bases. The CDR3 is 14 amino acids. CDR1 is SGHRS and CDR2 is YFSETQ in the germline V gene. CDR3 DNA sequence: TGCGCCAGCAGCTCCGACAGGGCGGTTTATGGCTACACCTTC. Protein product: CASSSDRAVYGYTF.

This chain connects TRBV28 to TRBJ1-3, with 9 bases identical to TRBD1. After removal of 6 bases from V and 4 bases from J, the junction contained 10 bases not matched to a gene. Germline CDR1 reads MDHEN; CDR2 reads SYDVKM. The CDR3 extends over 16 amino acids. The CDR3 loop is CASRPYLGQGGNTIYF. The CDR3 DNA is TGTGCCAGCAGACCCTACCTAGGACAGGGGGGAAACACCATATATTTT.

This clone was recorded at least ten times. The chain recombines TRBV20-1 with TRBJ1-2; maybe TRBD1 (5 bases). The V and J ends lost 8 bases and 8 bases respectively, with 12 bases between them. Germline CDR1 is DFQATT and CDR2 is SNEGSKA (reference sequence). The CDR3 consists of 10 residues. The CDR3 DNA reads TGCAGTAGCAGGGAAGGGGGCTACACCTTC. It encodes CSSREGGYTF.

V and J are TRBV5-1 and TRBJ1-5; 10 bases fit TRBD1. Germline CDR1 and CDR2: SGHRS and YFSETQ. With V trimmed by 4 bases and J by 10 bases, 8 bases remained unmatched. This CDR3 is built from 14 residues. CDR3 nucleotide sequence: TGCGCCAGCAGCGCTGGACAGGGGGATGAACCCCAGCATTTT. It is translated as CASSAGQGDEPQHF. Supplemented by reference TRBV5-1 and TRBJ1-5, the full variable domain reads KAGVTQTPRYLIKTRGQQVTLSCSPISGHRSVSWYQQTPGQGLQFLFEYFSETQRNKGNFPGRFSGRQFSNSRSEMNVSTLELGDSALYLCASSAGQGDEPQHFGDGTRLSIL.

This rearrangement joins TRBV24-1 to TRBJ2-2; possibly TRBD2 for D (6 bases). CDR1 is KGHDR, CDR2 SFDVKD, per germline. V was pared by 5 bases and J by 3 bases, with 12 bases between. This CDR3 is built from 15 residues. In DNA form, the CDR3 reads TGTGCCACCAGTGTGGAGGGGCGGGACACCGGGGAGCTGTTTTTT. This gives the protein CATSVEGRDTGELFF.

The chain links TRBV5-1 to TRBJ2-1; 9 nucleotides line up with TRBD2. The CDR3 covers 15 residues. J was trimmed by 7 bases and V by 0 bases; bases with no gene match: 5. Germline lookup yields CDR1 SGHRS and CDR2 YFSETQ. The CDR3 DNA follows: TGCGCCAGCAGCTTGGGAGCGGGGGGTGGAAATGAGCAGTTCTTC. Its translation: CASSLGAGGGNEQFF.

The J gene is TRBJ1-1, the V gene TRBV5-1; TRBD1 is a possible D gene (5 bases). The CDR3 runs to 17 residues. Germline V CDR1 and CDR2: SGHRS, YFSETQ. Trimming left V 2 bases short and J 3 bases short, with 20 bases between. The CDR3 protein is CASSLVTYEIRDTEAFF. For the CDR3, the DNA is TGCGCCAGCAGCTTAGTCACATATGAAATCAGGGACACTGAAGCTTTCTTT.

V is TRBV2 and J is TRBJ1-2, with TRBD1 matching over 10 bases. CDR1 and CDR2 (germline): SNHLY, FYNNEI. This CDR3 comprises 12 residues. J lost 8 bases, V lost 4 bases, and 1 base had no gene match. DNA of the CDR3: TGTGCCAGCAGTGGGGACAGGGGCGGCTACACCTTC. It encodes CASSGDRGGYTF.

The chain is built from TRBV2 and TRBJ2-5, with D possibly being TRBD2 (5 bases). The CDR3 sequence is 12 residues long. With 8 bases removed from V and 3 bases from J, the gap between germline ends came to 10 bases. In germline, CDR1 is SNHLY, CDR2 FYNNEI. CDR3 DNA sequence: TGTGCCAGCGTAGACGGGGAAGAGACCCAGTACTTC. This gives the protein CASVDGEETQYF.

This clone came up once. The chain has TRBV3-1 (or the pseudogene TRBV3-2) and TRBJ1-3, with D hard to call. The CDR3 contains 16 residues. CDR1 is LGHDT and CDR2 is YNNKEL in the germline V gene (reference sequence). V was clipped by 3 bases and J by 1 base, with 13 bases between them. The CDR3 protein is CASSQPLGGSGNTIYF. CDR3 nucleotides: TGTGCCAGCAGCCAGCCCCTGGGAGGGTCTGGAAACACCATATATTTT.

The chain recombines TRBV7-9 with TRBJ1-5, with 8 bases that match TRBD1. With 4 bases clipped from V and 1 base from J, the junction kept 3 bases outside the gene matches. Germline assignment: CDR1 SEHNR and CDR2 FQNEAQ (reference sequence). The CDR3 is 15 residues long. As DNA, the CDR3 is TGTGCCAGCAGCTCGGGACAGGAAAGCAATCAGCCCCAGCATTTT. As protein: CASSSGQESNQPQHF.

The chain uses TRBV28 and TRBJ1-5, with unresolved D. Trimming removed 7 bases from V and 3 bases from J, with 10 bases in between. The germline gives CDR1 MDHEN, CDR2 SYDVKM. This CDR3 is 13 amino acids long. CDR3 DNA: TGTGCCAGCACAACGACTCACAATCAGCCCCAGCATTTT. Its protein is CASTTTHNQPQHF. Looking up the rest from reference TRBV28 and TRBJ1-5 gives the full variable domain: DVKVTQSSRYLVKRTGEKVFLECVQDMDHENMFWYRQDPGLGLRLIYFSYDVKMKEKGDIPEGYSVSREKKERFSLILESASTNQTSMYLCASTTTHNQPQHFGDGTRLSIL.

The chain joins TRBV5-7 to TRBJ2-7; D uncertain. TRBV5-7 is placed among ORFs of uncertain function. The CDR3 sequence is 12 residues long. Trimming cost V 0 bases and J 3 bases, with 4 bases left between them. The CDR3 reads CASSLVFYEQYV. The CDR3 DNA reads TGTGCCAGCAGCTTGGTCTTCTACGAGCAGTACGTC.

This clone was seen once. The gene calls are TRBV6-5 and TRBJ1-2, with TRBD1 as a possible D gene (5 bases). The CDR3 sequence is 13 residues long. V was cut by 10 bases and J by 5 bases, with 17 bases left in between. Germline V gene lookup returns CDR1 MNHEY and CDR2 SVGAGI. This CDR3 is CAIAGGDGYGYTF. The CDR3 region has the DNA TGTGCCATTGCGGGGGGAGACGGGTATGGCTACACCTTC.

V is TRBV7-9 and J is TRBJ2-3, with 10 bases identical to TRBD2. The CDR3 has 17 residues. Germline V gene sequence: CDR1 SEHNR, CDR2 FQNEAQ (reference sequence). The J segment lost 1 base and the V segment lost 4 bases, leaving 8 bases of the junction unmatched. CDR3 DNA sequence: TGTGCCAGCAGCTGGGCAGCGGGGGGGCTAGGCACAGATACGCAGTATTTT. This codes for CASSWAAGGLGTDTQYF.

This clone was recorded once. CDR3 in DNA: TGTGCCAGCGTCCCGGGGACAGGGATCAATGAGCAGTTCTTC. This translates into CASVPGTGINEQFF. The chain is built from TRBV18 and TRBJ2-1, with 9 nucleotides matching TRBD1. J gave up 6 bases and V 8 bases, and 8 bases lay outside the gene matches. Looked up from germline, CDR1 is KGHSH and CDR2 is LQKENI. The CDR3 consists of 14 residues.

The chain has TRBV29-1 and TRBJ1-6; TRBD1 matches 10 bases. The V and J ends lost 4 bases and 6 bases, in that order; junction bases with no gene match: 6. From germline, CDR1 is SQVTM and CDR2 ANQGSEA. The CDR3 runs 15 residues. CDR3 protein: CSVADRGPSNSPLHF. The CDR3 DNA reads TGCAGCGTTGCTGACAGGGGGCCCAGTAATTCACCCCTCCACTTT. Looking up the rest from reference TRBV29-1 and TRBJ1-6 gives the full variable domain: SAVISQKPSRDICQRGTSLTIQCQVDSQVTMMFWYRQQPGQSLTLIATANQGSEATYESGFVIDKFPISRPNLTFSTLTVSNMSPEDSSIYLCSVADRGPSNSPLHFGNGTRLTVT.

J is TRBJ2-3 and V is TRBV7-3; no clear D gene. The germline gives CDR1 SGHTA, CDR2 FQGTGA. The CDR3 is made up of 13 amino acids. V dropped 2 bases and J dropped 7 bases, with 10 bases sitting between them. This CDR3 is CASSLEQRNTQYF. CDR3 DNA: TGTGCCAGCAGCTTAGAACAAAGAAATACGCAGTATTTT.

The rearrangement uses TRBV28 and TRBJ2-3, with D possibly TRBD2 on 6 matching bases. This CDR3 spans 13 amino acids. Looked up from germline, CDR1 is MDHEN and CDR2 is SYDVKM. Trimming pared 6 bases from V and 4 bases from J, leaving 11 bases between. CDR3 DNA sequence: TGTGCCAGCAGGGGGGAGCGGGCAGATACGCAGTATTTT. As protein: CASRGERADTQYF.

V usage is TRBV19 and J usage is TRBJ1-2; D not certain. CDR3 length: 16 amino acids. Germline V gives CDR1 LNHDA, CDR2 SQIVND (reference sequence). Deletions cut 3 bases from V and 3 bases from J, with 17 bases between. CDR3 protein: CASSISGLGEDYGYTF. In nucleotides, the CDR3 is TGTGCCAGTAGTATCTCTGGACTCGGGGAGGACTATGGCTACACCTTC.

The chain is built from TRBV7-2 and TRBJ2-1, with 8 bases matching TRBD1. Germline CDR1 is SGHTA and CDR2 is FQGNSA. V shed 3 bases and J 0 bases; nucleotides not matched to a gene: 13. CDR3 length equals 19 residues. Here the CDR3 reads CASSFLGGNRGSSYNEQFF. The DNA for the CDR3 is TGTGCCAGCAGCTTTCTAGGGGGCAACAGGGGGAGCTCCTACAATGAGCAGTTCTTC.